Below are 22 T cell receptor beta chains sequenced from a single sample in a study of beta chain features in type 1 diabetes. Findings of the study overall: Moderate but significant shortening of TCRB CDR3s was recorded in all four CD4+ subsets from Type 1 diabetes patients.

These TCRs are of unknown antigen specificity. Since all of the isolated RNA was reverse transcribed, expressed TCRB transcripts were what got sequenced. Sequencing used immunoSEQ multiplex PCR; TCRdb keeps in-frame clones, though not all of them. Of around 260,000 clones in the sample, roughly 22% were seen once. The specimen was naive CD4+ T cells from blood. Receptors originate from a woman aged 40 to 49 with type 1 diabetes.

The rearrangement uses TRBV28 and TRBJ2-1, with TRBD1 matching over 10 bases. This CDR3 has 16 amino acids. Trimming at V came to 6 bases and at J to 5 bases, leaving 10 bases not matched to a gene. Germline values: CDR1 MDHEN, CDR2 SYDVKM. CDR3 amino acids: CASRGTLGTGDNEQFF. CDR3 bases: TGTGCCAGCAGGGGAACCCTCGGGACAGGGGACAATGAGCAGTTCTTC.

This rearrangement joins TRBV6-5 to TRBJ2-7; 8 nucleotides match TRBD2. J gave up 3 bases and V 8 bases, and 9 bases lay outside the gene matches. The CDR3 is 14 amino acids. The germline V gene encodes CDR1 MNHEY and CDR2 SVGAGI. The CDR3 nucleotides read TGTGCCAGCGCTTCGGGAGCGGGAGACTACGAGCAGTACTTC. It translates to CASASGAGDYEQYF.

The rearrangement uses TRBV5-1 and TRBJ1-1; weak D call: TRBD1 (5 bases). The CDR3 runs to 12 residues. The V end was cut by 7 bases, the J end by 3 bases, with 10 bases between. Germline loops: CDR1 SGHRS, CDR2 YFSETQ. Written as DNA, the CDR3 is TGCGCCAGCCATTCCAGGGACACTGAAGCTTTCTTT. The encoded protein is CASHSRDTEAFF.

The chain recombines TRBV4-3 with TRBJ2-3, with unresolved D. Trimming shortened V by 4 bases and J by 2 bases, and 13 bases separated the two germline ends. CDR1 LGHNA and CDR2 YSLEER come from the germline V gene. This CDR3 region has 15 residues. CDR3: CASSPLMEPTDTQYF. The DNA for the CDR3 is TGCGCCAGCAGCCCTCTAATGGAGCCCACAGATACGCAGTATTTT.

The chain recombines TRBV2 with TRBJ2-7, with no clear D. CDR1 and CDR2 (germline): SNHLY, FYNNEI. The CDR3 runs to 14 residues. Trimming took off 7 bases at V and 2 bases at J, with 15 bases between the two ends. CDR3 DNA sequence: TGTGCCAGCACACCGACCTCCCAGGCCTACGAGCAGTACTTC. Protein product: CASTPTSQAYEQYF.

This clone has only a few counts. V gene TRBV5-1 combines with J gene TRBJ1-2; 9 positions match TRBD1. The CDR3 length is 15 residues. Germline assignment: CDR1 SGHRS and CDR2 YFSETQ. Trimming at V came to 1 base and at J to 8 bases, leaving 9 bases not matched to a gene. The CDR3 bases are TGCGCCAGCAGCTTGCGACAGGGGGGAAGAGAAGGCTACACCTTC. It is translated as CASSLRQGGREGYTF.

A few counts support this clone. The chain links TRBV5-1 to TRBJ1-1; no firm D call. The germline V and J ends were trimmed by 4 bases and 0 bases, with 16 bases remaining between them. CDR3 length: 16 amino acids. From germline, CDR1 is SGHRS and CDR2 YFSETQ. CDR3 loop: CASSPRQDTLNTEAFF. The CDR3 region has the DNA TGCGCCAGCAGCCCCCGACAAGACACGCTGAACACTGAAGCTTTCTTT.

CDR3 protein: CASKALLSNEQFF. The CDR3 DNA sequence: TGTGCCAGCAAAGCCCTCCTTAGCAATGAGCAGTTCTTC. V usage is TRBV7-3 and J usage is TRBJ2-1; D ambiguous. V was shortened by 7 bases and J by 6 bases, with 13 bases between the two germline ends. Germline-derived CDR1 and CDR2 are SGHTA and FQGTGA. The CDR3 loop spans 13 amino acids.

This chain joins TRBV29-1 and TRBJ2-7; unclear D gene. CDR1 and CDR2 (germline): SQVTM, ANQGSEA. Trimming pared 4 bases from V and 3 bases from J, leaving 10 bases between. The CDR3 runs 12 residues. The CDR3 protein is CSVAEPVYEQYF. The CDR3 region has the DNA TGCAGCGTTGCCGAGCCCGTCTACGAGCAGTACTTC.

This clone has a handful of counts. The chain uses TRBV6-6 and TRBJ1-3, with a weak D call TRBD1 (6 bases). Trimming cost V 7 bases and J 7 bases, with 20 bases left between them. This CDR3 has 15 amino acids. Germline V lookup: CDR1 MNHNY, CDR2 SVGAGI (reference sequence). The CDR3 loop is CASTAGETGRNTIYF. For the CDR3, the DNA is TGTGCCAGCACCGCGGGGGAAACAGGGAGGAACACCATATATTTT.

The V call is TRBV7-2, the J call TRBJ2-1; a possible D gene is TRBD1 (7 bases). Germline V gene sequence: CDR1 SGHTA, CDR2 FQGNSA. The CDR3 consists of 12 residues. V dropped 5 bases and J dropped 9 bases, with 11 bases sitting between them. This chain's CDR3 is CASSPQGGEQFF. In DNA form, the CDR3 reads TGTGCCAGCAGCCCCCAGGGGGGTGAGCAGTTCTTC.

This clone was recorded a few times. The chain uses TRBV5-1 and TRBJ2-3; D perhaps matches TRBD2 (6 bases). V dropped 1 base and J dropped 6 bases, with 6 bases sitting between them. The CDR3 has 12 amino acids. Germline lookup yields CDR1 SGHRS and CDR2 YFSETQ. The CDR3 is CASSLSGDTQYF. CDR3 nucleotides: TGCGCCAGCAGCTTGAGCGGGGATACGCAGTATTTT.

The rearrangement uses TRBV2 and TRBJ1-4, with 8 positions matching TRBD1. This CDR3 is built from 15 residues. The J segment lost 0 bases and the V segment lost 5 bases, leaving 2 bases of the junction unmatched. The germline CDR1 and CDR2 sequences are SNHLY and FYNNEI. DNA for the CDR3: TGTGCCAGCAGTCTCAGGGGGCCAACTAATGAAAAACTGTTTTTT. It codes for CASSLRGPTNEKLFF.

This clone was seen a few times. Other DNA variants within this sample encode the same CDR3. The gene calls are TRBV7-2 and TRBJ2-1, with a weak D call TRBD1 (5 bases). The CDR3 is made up of 12 amino acids. Germline values: CDR1 SGHTA, CDR2 FQGNSA. V was cut by 2 bases and J by 6 bases, with 5 bases left in between. CDR3 sequence (DNA): TGTGCCAGCAGCTTAACAGGCAATGAGCAGTTCTTC. Its translation is CASSLTGNEQFF.

The chain joins TRBV28 to TRBJ2-3; TRBD2 matches 7 bases. The V gene's germline CDR1 is MDHEN and CDR2 SYDVKM. Losses at the gene ends were 2 bases for V and 4 bases for J; bases not matched to a gene: 6. The CDR3 sequence is 15 residues long. This CDR3 reads CASSLSGIGSDTQYF. The DNA of the CDR3 is TGTGCCAGCAGTTTAAGCGGGATAGGTTCAGATACGCAGTATTTT.

This clone was observed a single time. This chain uses TRBV7-3 with TRBJ2-5; 10 nucleotides align to TRBD1. The CDR3 covers 15 residues. With V trimmed by 5 bases and J by 2 bases, 5 bases remained unmatched. The V gene's germline CDR1 is SGHTA and CDR2 FQGTGA. In nucleotides, the CDR3 is TGTGCCAGCAGCGTTCGGACAGGGGGACAAGAGACCCAGTACTTC. Residues: CASSVRTGGQETQYF.

This chain joins TRBV30 and TRBJ1-3; 9 bases line up with TRBD1. After removal of 8 bases from V and 2 bases from J, the junction contained 4 bases not matched to a gene. Germline CDR1 is GTSNPN and CDR2 is SVGIG (reference sequence). The CDR3 extends over 13 amino acids. The CDR3 loop reads CAVQGAAGNTIYF. As DNA, the CDR3 is TGTGCCGTACAGGGGGCCGCTGGAAACACCATATATTTT.

The rearrangement joins TRBV5-1 to TRBJ2-2, with 8 nucleotides matching TRBD1. The V gene's germline CDR1 is SGHRS and CDR2 YFSETQ. The CDR3 sequence is 16 residues long. The J segment lost 6 bases and the V segment lost 4 bases, leaving 11 bases of the junction unmatched. CDR3: CASSVRGQGDAGELFF. The CDR3 nucleotides are TGCGCCAGCAGCGTAAGAGGACAGGGAGATGCCGGGGAGCTGTTTTTT.

This clone was seen a handful of times. V usage is TRBV25-1 and J usage is TRBJ1-1; 7 positions match TRBD1. The germline gives CDR1 MGHDK, CDR2 SYGVNS. The J segment lost 2 bases and the V segment lost 5 bases, leaving 5 bases of the junction unmatched. The CDR3 sequence is 14 residues long. CDR3 bases: TGTGCCAGCAGTAGGGACAGCCTTAACACTGAAGCTTTCTTT. Residues: CASSRDSLNTEAFF.

The rearrangement links TRBV19 to TRBJ2-7; 9 bases line up with TRBD1. The CDR3 runs to 16 residues. The germline CDR1 and CDR2 sequences are LNHDA and SQIVND (reference sequence). V trimming: 1 base; J trimming: 7 bases; junction bases outside the gene matches: 11. The DNA for the CDR3 is TGTGCCAGTAGTATAGTCCCCGGGACAGGGACTTTTGAGCAGTACTTC. As protein: CASSIVPGTGTFEQYF.

On this clone itself: Different DNA sequences within this sample yield the same CDR3. The V and J genes are TRBV18 and TRBJ1-1; 10 bases are a match to TRBD1. The CDR3 runs 15 residues. Trimming at V came to 4 bases and at J to 2 bases, leaving 4 bases not matched to a gene. CDR1 KGHSH and CDR2 LQKENI come from the germline V gene. The chain's CDR3 is CASSLGQGTNTEAFF. The CDR3 DNA sequence: TGTGCCAGCTCACTGGGACAGGGGACTAACACTGAAGCTTTCTTT.

This clone was observed a handful of times. The chain has TRBV5-1 and TRBJ2-1; 12 nucleotides agree with TRBD2. CDR1 and CDR2 from the germline V gene are SGHRS and YFSETQ. The CDR3 sequence is 18 residues long. V lost 1 base, J lost 0 bases, and 5 bases stayed unmatched. The DNA of the CDR3 is TGCGCCAGCAGCTTGTCCCTAGCGGGAGGGAGCTCCTACAATGAGCAGTTCTTC. Translating gives CASSLSLAGGSSYNEQFF.